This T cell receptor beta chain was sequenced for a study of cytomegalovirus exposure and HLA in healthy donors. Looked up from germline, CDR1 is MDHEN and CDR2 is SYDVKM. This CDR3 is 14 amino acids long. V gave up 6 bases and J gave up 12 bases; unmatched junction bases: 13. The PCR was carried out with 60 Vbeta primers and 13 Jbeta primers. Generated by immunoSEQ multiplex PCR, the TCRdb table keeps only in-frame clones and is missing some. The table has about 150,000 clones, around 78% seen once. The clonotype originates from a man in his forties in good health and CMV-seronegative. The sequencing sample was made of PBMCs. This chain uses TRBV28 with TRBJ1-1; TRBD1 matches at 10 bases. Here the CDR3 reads CASSLPRGQGLTFF. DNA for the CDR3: TGTGCCAGCAGCCTACCCCGGGGACAGGGGTTAACTTTCTTT.